This TCR beta chain is drawn from a study of T-cell memory formation after mild COVID-19. Study in general: TCR clusters mostly belonged to single donors.

TCRdb processed the 5' RACE reads anew with MiXCR; each CDR3 protein has one entry. The table records approximately 100,000 distinct CDR3 sequences, over 10% of them present only once. At least ten counts were recorded for this clonotype. The germline gives CDR1 SGHAT, CDR2 FQDESV (reference sequence). The CDR3 consists of 18 residues. V was clipped by 4 bases and J by 4 bases, with 25 bases between them. The chain carries TRBV11-1 and TRBJ2-5; perhaps TRBD2 as D (6 bases). The clonotype originates from an adult woman who had mild COVID-19 (a few samples of this study predate the infection). Cell type and time point are not known. Input material: PBMCs or a T cell subset sorted from them (not recorded which). DNA of the CDR3: TGTGCCAGCAGCTCCCCCATCGAGCCGGGGGTAGGGTCAGAGACCCAGTACTTC. As protein: CASSSPIEPGVGSETQYF.